The 18 T cell receptor beta chains below were found in one sample sequenced in a study of blood T cell repertoires in COVID-19. TCRdb's copy holds only in-frame clones and misses some; the assay was immunoSEQ multiplex PCR. Of 130,000 to 150,000 clones listed, about 86% are singletons. The specimen sequenced was peripheral blood. The receptor set was obtained from a woman older than 75 with acute or convalescent COVID-19.

The chain has TRBV7-3 and TRBJ2-1; D might be TRBD2 (6 bases). Trimming pared 0 bases from V and 0 bases from J, leaving 18 bases between. Per the germline V gene, CDR1 is SGHTA and CDR2 is FQGTGA. This CDR3 spans 19 amino acids. In nucleotides, the CDR3 is TGTGCCAGCAGCTTAACCAGCGGGCGGCTACCTTACTCCTACAATGAGCAGTTCTTC. Amino acids: CASSLTSGRLPYSYNEQFF.

This rearrangement joins TRBV7-3 to TRBJ2-1; 8 bases line up with TRBD1. The V and J ends lost 2 bases and 4 bases, in that order; junction bases with no gene match: 4. The CDR3 runs to 15 residues. Germline-derived CDR1 and CDR2 are SGHTA and FQGTGA. CDR3 bases: TGTGCCAGCAGCTTATTGGACAGGGTATACAATGAGCAGTTCTTC. Protein: CASSLLDRVYNEQFF.

The chain couples TRBV10-3 to TRBJ1-1; tentative D call: TRBD1 (5 bases). Germline-derived CDR1 and CDR2 are ENHRY and SYGVKD. This CDR3 contains 13 residues. The V and J ends lost 11 bases and 1 base respectively, with 14 bases between them. The CDR3 protein is CAVSQDPNTEAFF. DNA of the CDR3: TGTGCCGTTTCACAGGATCCGAACACTGAAGCTTTCTTT.

The J gene is TRBJ2-1, the V gene TRBV18, with 10 bases aligning to TRBD2. The CDR3 extends over 17 amino acids. Germline V gene lookup returns CDR1 KGHSH and CDR2 LQKENI. J was trimmed by 3 bases and V by 3 bases; bases with no gene match: 8. Here the CDR3 reads CASSPYSGGKLYNEQFF. CDR3 DNA: TGTGCCAGCTCACCCTATAGCGGGGGGAAGCTCTACAATGAGCAGTTCTTC.

This clone was counted a single time. The chain combines TRBV9 with TRBJ2-3; 7 bases are shared with TRBD1. The CDR3 runs 15 residues. From germline, CDR1 is SGDLS and CDR2 YYNGEE. V was pared by 5 bases and J by 1 base, with 7 bases of the junction left unmatched. Here the CDR3 reads CASRRGGGGTDTQYF. For the CDR3, the DNA is TGTGCCAGCAGGAGAGGGGGCGGAGGCACAGATACGCAGTATTTT.

The CDR3 here is CASIRLAGHNEQFF. CDR3 in DNA: TGTGCCAGCATTCGACTAGCGGGCCACAATGAGCAGTTCTTC. The chain uses TRBV6-5 and TRBJ2-1; TRBD2 matches 10 bases. From germline, CDR1 is MNHEY and CDR2 SVGAGI. Trimming cost V 7 bases and J 5 bases; bases outside gene matches: 5. CDR3 length: 14 amino acids.

This clone has only a few counts. J is TRBJ1-2 and V is TRBV18; no definite D call. The CDR3 sequence is 15 residues long. Germline V gene lookup returns CDR1 KGHSH and CDR2 LQKENI. V lost 2 bases and J 4 bases, leaving 14 bases between the germline ends. The CDR3 region is CASSPDGHGLYGYTF. CDR3 coding DNA: TGTGCCAGCTCACCAGACGGCCATGGACTCTATGGCTACACCTTC.

V usage is TRBV6-5 and J usage is TRBJ2-2; D unclear. This CDR3 is built from 13 residues. Germline V gene lookup returns CDR1 MNHEY and CDR2 SVGAGI. Trimming took 6 bases from V and 6 from J, leaving 11 bases between them. The DNA for the CDR3 is TGTGCCAGCAGCCCCCAGGCGTCCGGGGAGCTGTTTTTT. Translating it yields CASSPQASGELFF.

The genes are TRBV2 and TRBJ1-2; 8 nucleotides line up with TRBD1. Germline assignment: CDR1 SNHLY and CDR2 FYNNEI. Losses at the gene ends were 8 bases for V and 4 bases for J; bases not matched to a gene: 6. The CDR3 has 13 residues. As DNA, the CDR3 is TGTGCCAGCGGGGGACAGGCCGCCTATGGCTACACCTTC. Translated: CASGGQAAYGYTF.

The chain recombines TRBV6-1 with TRBJ1-2; D is ambiguous. V was trimmed by 2 bases and J by 3 bases, leaving 13 bases between them. Germline values: CDR1 MNHNS, CDR2 SASEGT. The CDR3 totals 15 residues. In DNA, the CDR3 is TGTGCCAGCAGTGAAACGGCGGGAGAGGACTATGGCTACACCTTC. Amino acids: CASSETAGEDYGYTF.

CDR3 sequence reads: CASIDPGSNEKLFF. As DNA, the CDR3 is TGTGCCAGTATAGATCCGGGTTCTAATGAAAAACTGTTTTTT. The chain links TRBV19 to TRBJ1-4; no reliable D call. Trimming left V 7 bases short and J 3 bases short, with 12 bases between. The CDR3 loop spans 14 amino acids. Per germline, CDR1 LNHDA and CDR2 SQIVND (reference sequence).

V gene TRBV12-3 or TRBV12-4 combines with J gene TRBJ2-1; D gene ambiguous. V lost 7 bases and J lost 3, with 4 bases in between. CDR3 size: 11 residues. CDR3 DNA sequence: TGTGCCAGCACCGTCTACAATGAGCAGTTCTTC. This sequence encodes CASTVYNEQFF.

The gene calls are TRBV30 and TRBJ2-4, with TRBD1 as a possible D gene (5 bases). Trimming took off 0 bases at V and 3 bases at J, with 15 bases between the two ends. Germline CDR1 and CDR2: GTSNPN and SVGIG (reference sequence). The CDR3 is 16 amino acids. CDR3 nucleotides: TGTGCCTGGAGTGTACAGGCAGGAGAAATCAAAAACATTCAGTACTTC. This encodes CAWSVQAGEIKNIQYF.

CDR3 in DNA: TGTGCCAGTAGTACGAGCCGGGACAACTCTGGAAACACCATATATTTT. Translation gives CASSTSRDNSGNTIYF. The chain is built from TRBV19 and TRBJ1-3; possible D gene TRBD1, 6 bases. Trimming removed 4 bases at V and 0 bases at J, with 13 bases between. This CDR3 is 16 amino acids long. Germline assignment: CDR1 LNHDA and CDR2 SQIVND (reference sequence).

The V call is TRBV5-1, the J call TRBJ2-7; D is ambiguous. The germline CDR1 and CDR2 sequences are SGHRS and YFSETQ. CDR3 length equals 12 residues. Trimming took off 3 bases at V and 1 base at J, with 5 bases between the two ends. The DNA for the CDR3 is TGCGCCAGCAGCTCGACTTCCTACGAGCAGTACTTC. This codes for CASSSTSYEQYF.

The chain is built from TRBV3-1 (or the pseudogene TRBV3-2) and TRBJ1-1; possible D gene TRBD1, 5 bases. This CDR3 is built from 15 residues. Germline V lookup: CDR1 LGHDT, CDR2 YNNKEL (reference sequence). Trimming took off 0 bases at V and 4 bases at J, with 12 bases between the two ends. The CDR3 region is CASSQDQGRVTEAFF. Written as DNA, the CDR3 is TGTGCCAGCAGCCAAGATCAGGGCAGGGTCACTGAAGCTTTCTTT.

This chain uses TRBV10-3 with TRBJ2-7, with D perhaps TRBD1 (6 bases). From germline, CDR1 is ENHRY and CDR2 SYGVKD. Trimming shortened V by 4 bases and J by 11 bases, and 15 bases separated the two germline ends. There are 12 residues in the CDR3. CDR3 bases: TGTGCCATCAGTGTGACCGGGACACGAAAGTACTTC. Protein product: CAISVTGTRKYF.

The chain employs TRBV5-1 and TRBJ1-2; D is possibly TRBD1 (5 bases). Germline V gene lookup returns CDR1 SGHRS and CDR2 YFSETQ. The V end lost 6 bases, the J end lost 0 bases, and 15 bases lay between the germline ends. The CDR3 extends over 15 amino acids. The CDR3 DNA follows: TGCGCCAGCAACCCGGTGGGGGGAGCTAACTATGGCTACACCTTC. This codes for CASNPVGGANYGYTF.